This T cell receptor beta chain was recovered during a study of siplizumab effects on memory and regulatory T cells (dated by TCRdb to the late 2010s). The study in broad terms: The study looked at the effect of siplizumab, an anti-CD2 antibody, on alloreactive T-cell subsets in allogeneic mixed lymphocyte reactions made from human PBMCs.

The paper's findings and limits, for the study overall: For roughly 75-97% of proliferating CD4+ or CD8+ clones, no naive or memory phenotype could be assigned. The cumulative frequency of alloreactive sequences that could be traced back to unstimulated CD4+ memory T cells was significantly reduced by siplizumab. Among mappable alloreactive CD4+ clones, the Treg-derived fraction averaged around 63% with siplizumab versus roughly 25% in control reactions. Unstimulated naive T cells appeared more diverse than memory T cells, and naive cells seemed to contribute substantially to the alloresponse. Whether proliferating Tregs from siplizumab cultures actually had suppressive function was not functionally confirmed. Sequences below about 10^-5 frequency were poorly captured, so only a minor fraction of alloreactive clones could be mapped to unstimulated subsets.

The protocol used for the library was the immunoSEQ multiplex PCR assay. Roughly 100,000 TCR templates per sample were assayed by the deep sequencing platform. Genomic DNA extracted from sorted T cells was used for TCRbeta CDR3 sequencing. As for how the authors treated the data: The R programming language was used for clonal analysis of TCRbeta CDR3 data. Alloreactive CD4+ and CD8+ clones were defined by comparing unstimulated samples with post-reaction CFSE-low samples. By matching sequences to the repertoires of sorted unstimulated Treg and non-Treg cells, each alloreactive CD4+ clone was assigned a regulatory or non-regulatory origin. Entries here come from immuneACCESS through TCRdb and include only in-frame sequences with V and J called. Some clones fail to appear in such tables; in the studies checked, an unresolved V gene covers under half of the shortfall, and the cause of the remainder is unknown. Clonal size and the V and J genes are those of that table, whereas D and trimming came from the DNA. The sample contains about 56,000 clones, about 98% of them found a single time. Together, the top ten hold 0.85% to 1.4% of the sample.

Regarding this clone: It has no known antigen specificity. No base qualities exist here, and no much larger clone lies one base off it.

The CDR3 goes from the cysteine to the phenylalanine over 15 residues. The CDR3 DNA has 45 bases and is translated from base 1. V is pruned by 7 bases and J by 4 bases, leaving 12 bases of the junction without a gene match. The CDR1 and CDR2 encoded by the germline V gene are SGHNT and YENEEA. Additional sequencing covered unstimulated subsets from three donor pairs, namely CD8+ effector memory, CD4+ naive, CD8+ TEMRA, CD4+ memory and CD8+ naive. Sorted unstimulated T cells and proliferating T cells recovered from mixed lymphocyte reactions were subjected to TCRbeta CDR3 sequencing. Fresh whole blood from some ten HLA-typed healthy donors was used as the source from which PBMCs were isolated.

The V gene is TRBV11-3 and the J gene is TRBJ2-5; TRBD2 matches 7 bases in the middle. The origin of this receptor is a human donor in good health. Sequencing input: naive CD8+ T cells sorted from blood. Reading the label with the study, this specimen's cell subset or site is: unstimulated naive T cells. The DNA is TGTGCCAGCACCATTGGGGCAGGGAGGGGAGAGACCCAGTACTTC. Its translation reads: CASTIGAGRGETQYF.